The clone carrying this T cell receptor beta chain was observed at least ten times. The data stem from a study of CD8+ T cells in alopecia areata. Sequencing templates came from extracted RNA that was reverse transcribed into cDNA. Using immunoSEQ multiplex PCR, the repertoire was profiled, and TCRdb retains in-frame clones only, with some absent. The top ten clones hold around 20% of a sample with about 100,000 clones, around 40% of them seen once. Trimming took off 3 bases at V and 5 bases at J, with 17 bases between the two ends. CDR3 size: 16 residues. Germline CDR1 and CDR2: SGHVS and FQNEAQ. Sample treatment: oral pan-JAK inhibitor, 5-10 mg twice daily. Peripheral blood and lesional scalp punch biopsies were taken from alopecia areata patients.

Sequenced here: CD8+ T cells sorted from blood, sampled at week 24, from a patient treated with tofacitinib. This chain uses TRBV7-8 with TRBJ2-1; no definite D call. This TCR came from a human donor with alopecia areata. The CDR3 region is CASSFREYIRNNEQFF. The CDR3 region has the DNA TGTGCCAGCAGCTTTCGAGAGTACATCCGGAACAATGAGCAGTTCTTC.